The TCR beta chain under discussion was sequenced for a study of CD8 T cells in ankylosing spondylitis. General study results and limits: In ankylosing spondylitis blood, a motif of about 8 highly homologous TCR beta variants appeared characteristic.

Comments on this clonotype: The antigen is not known.

From the 5' RACE reads, TCRdb called clonotypes with MiXCR, one entry per CDR3 protein. The data hold about 800,000 distinct CDR3 sequences, with roughly 10% observed a single time. V lost 2 bases to trimming and J lost 0 bases, with 8 bases between them. Looked up from germline, CDR1 is SGHDT and CDR2 is YYEEEE. CDR3 length: 14 amino acids. Sequences were obtained from blood, either unsorted or a sorted T cell fraction (not recorded which). The chain links TRBV5-6 to TRBJ1-1; unclear D gene. The source of this sequence is a male donor with ankylosing spondylitis. Here the CDR3 DNA reads TGTGCCAGCAGCTTCGAGAGGTTGAACACTGAAGCTTTCTTT. It specifies CASSFERLNTEAFF.